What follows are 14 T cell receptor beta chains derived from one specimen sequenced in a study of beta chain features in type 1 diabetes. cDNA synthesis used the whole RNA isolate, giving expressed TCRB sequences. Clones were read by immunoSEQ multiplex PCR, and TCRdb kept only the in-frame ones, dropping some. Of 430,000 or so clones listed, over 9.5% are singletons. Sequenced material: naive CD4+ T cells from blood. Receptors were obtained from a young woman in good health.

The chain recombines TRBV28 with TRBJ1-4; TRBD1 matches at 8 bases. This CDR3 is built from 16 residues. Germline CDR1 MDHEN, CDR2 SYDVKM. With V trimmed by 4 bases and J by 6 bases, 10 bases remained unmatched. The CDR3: CASSSRTGSPYEKLFF. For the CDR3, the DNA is TGTGCCAGCAGTTCAAGGACAGGGTCCCCTTATGAAAAACTGTTTTTT.

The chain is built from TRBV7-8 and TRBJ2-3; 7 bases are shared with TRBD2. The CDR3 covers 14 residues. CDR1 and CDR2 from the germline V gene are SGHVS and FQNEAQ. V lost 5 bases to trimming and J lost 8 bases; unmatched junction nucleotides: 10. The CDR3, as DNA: TGTGCCAGCAGCCGTAGCGGGTGGGGACTTACGCAGTATTTT. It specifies CASSRSGWGLTQYF.

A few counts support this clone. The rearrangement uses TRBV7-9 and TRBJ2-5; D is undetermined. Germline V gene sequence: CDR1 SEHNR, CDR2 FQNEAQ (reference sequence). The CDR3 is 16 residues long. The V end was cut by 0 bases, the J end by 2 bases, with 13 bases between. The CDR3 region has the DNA TGTGCCAGCAGCTTAGCGACGCTACCTAAGCAAGAGACCCAGTACTTC. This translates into CASSLATLPKQETQYF.

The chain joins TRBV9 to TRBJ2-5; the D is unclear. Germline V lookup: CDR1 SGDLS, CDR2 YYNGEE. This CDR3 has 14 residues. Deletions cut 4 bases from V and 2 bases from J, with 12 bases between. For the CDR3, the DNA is TGTGCCAGCAGCCCCCAAGGGTTACAAGAGACCCAGTACTTC. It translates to CASSPQGLQETQYF.

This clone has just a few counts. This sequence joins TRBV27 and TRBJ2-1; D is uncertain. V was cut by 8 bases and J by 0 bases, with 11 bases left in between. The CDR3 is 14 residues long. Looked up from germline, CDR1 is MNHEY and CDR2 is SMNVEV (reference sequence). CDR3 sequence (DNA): TGTGCCAGCGGAGCCTTTAGCTCCTACAATGAGCAGTTCTTC. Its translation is CASGAFSSYNEQFF.

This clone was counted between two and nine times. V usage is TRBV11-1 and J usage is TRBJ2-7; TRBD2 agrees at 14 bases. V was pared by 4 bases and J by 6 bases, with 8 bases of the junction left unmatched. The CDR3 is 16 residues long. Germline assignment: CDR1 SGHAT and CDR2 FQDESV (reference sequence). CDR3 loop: CASSWGLAGEGGEQYF. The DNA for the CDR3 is TGTGCCAGCAGCTGGGGACTAGCGGGAGAAGGCGGCGAGCAGTACTTC. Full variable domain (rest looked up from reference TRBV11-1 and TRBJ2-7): EAEVAQSPRYKITEKSQAVAFWCDPISGHATLYWYRQILGQGPELLVQFQDESVVDDSQLPKDRFSAERLKGVDSTLKIQPAELGDSAMYLCASSWGLAGEGGEQYFGPGTRLTVT.

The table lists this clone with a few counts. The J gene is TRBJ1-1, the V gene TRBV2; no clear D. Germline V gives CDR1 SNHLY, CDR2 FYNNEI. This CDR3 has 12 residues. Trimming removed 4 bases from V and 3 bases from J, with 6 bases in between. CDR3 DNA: TGTGCCAGCAGTGTAGGGTACACTGAAGCTTTCTTT. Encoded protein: CASSVGYTEAFF.

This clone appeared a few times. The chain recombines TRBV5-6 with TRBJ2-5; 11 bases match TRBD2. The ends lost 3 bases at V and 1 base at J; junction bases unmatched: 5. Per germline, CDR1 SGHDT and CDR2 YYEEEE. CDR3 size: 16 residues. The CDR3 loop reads CASSSLTSGTQETQYF. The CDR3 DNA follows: TGTGCCAGCAGCTCCCTGACTAGCGGGACCCAAGAGACCCAGTACTTC.

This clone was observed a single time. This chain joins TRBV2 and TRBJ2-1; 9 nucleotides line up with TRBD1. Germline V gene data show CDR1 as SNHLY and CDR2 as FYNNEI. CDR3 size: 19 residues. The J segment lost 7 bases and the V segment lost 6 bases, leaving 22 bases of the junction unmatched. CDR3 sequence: CASRDPGQGNRLASNEQFF. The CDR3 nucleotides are TGTGCCAGCAGGGACCCGGGACAGGGAAACAGACTAGCTAGTAATGAGCAGTTCTTC.

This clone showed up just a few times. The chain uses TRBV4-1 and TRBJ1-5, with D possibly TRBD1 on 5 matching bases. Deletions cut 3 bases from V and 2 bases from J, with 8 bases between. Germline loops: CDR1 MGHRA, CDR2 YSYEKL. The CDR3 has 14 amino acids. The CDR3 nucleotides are TGCGCCAGCAGCCAGGAGGGGCGCAATCAGCCCCAGCATTTT. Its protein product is CASSQEGRNQPQHF.

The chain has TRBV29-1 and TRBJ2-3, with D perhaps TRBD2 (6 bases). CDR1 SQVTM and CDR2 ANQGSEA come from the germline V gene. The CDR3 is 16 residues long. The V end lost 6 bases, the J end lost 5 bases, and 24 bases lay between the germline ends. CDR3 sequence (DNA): TGCAGCGTCCGTCCCCGGGGGACCTCTACAGAAGATACGCAGTATTTT. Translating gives CSVRPRGTSTEDTQYF.

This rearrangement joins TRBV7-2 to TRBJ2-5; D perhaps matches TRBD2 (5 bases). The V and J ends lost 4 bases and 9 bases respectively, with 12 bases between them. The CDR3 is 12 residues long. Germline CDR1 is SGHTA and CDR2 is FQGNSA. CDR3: CASSYRLGAQYF. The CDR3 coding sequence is TGTGCCAGCAGCTACCGACTCGGGGCCCAGTACTTC.

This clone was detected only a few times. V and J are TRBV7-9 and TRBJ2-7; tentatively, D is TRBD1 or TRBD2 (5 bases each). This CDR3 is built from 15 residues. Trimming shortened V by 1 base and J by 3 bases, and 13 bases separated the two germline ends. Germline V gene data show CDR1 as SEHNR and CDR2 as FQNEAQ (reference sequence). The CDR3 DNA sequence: TGTGCCAGCAGCTTAGAGGGCAGGGAGTACTACGAGCAGTACTTC. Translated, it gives CASSLEGREYYEQYF.

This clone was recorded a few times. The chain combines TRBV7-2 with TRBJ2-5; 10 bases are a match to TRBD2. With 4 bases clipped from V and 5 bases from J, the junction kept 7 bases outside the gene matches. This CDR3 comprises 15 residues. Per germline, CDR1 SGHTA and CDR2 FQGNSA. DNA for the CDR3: TGTGCCAGCAGCTATCAGGGACTAGCGTTGGAGACCCAGTACTTC. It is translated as CASSYQGLALETQYF.